This T cell receptor (beta chain) was sequenced during a study of technical replicates of blood from a handful of donors. Germline CDR1 reads MGHRA; CDR2 reads YSYEKL. CDR3 length: 19 amino acids. Deletions cut 4 bases from V and 0 bases from J, with 19 bases between. Clones were read by immunoSEQ multiplex PCR, and TCRdb kept only the in-frame ones, dropping some. The table shows fewer than 100,000 clones, with around nine tenths occurring only once. The receptor comes from a human donor in good health. What was sequenced was T cells isolated from PBMCs. This chain connects TRBV4-1 to TRBJ1-6; D remains unclear. The CDR3: CASSPPRILLSSYNSPLHF. The CDR3 DNA is TGCGCCAGCAGCCCACCTCGTATCCTTCTTAGCTCCTATAATTCACCCCTCCACTTT.